This is a list of T cell receptor beta chains from one sample in a study of OX40 agonist ivuxolimab in advanced cancers. Some clones are missing from TCRdb's copy, which holds only in-frame ones; the method was immunoSEQ multiplex PCR. The table lists 70,000 to 90,000 clones, 70% to 90% of them singletons, with over 10% in the top ten. The specimen comprised CD4+ or CD8+ T cells sorted from blood, sampled in a trial of the OX40 agonist ivuxolimab. These receptors originate from an adult with an advanced solid tumor such as melanoma, head and neck, liver or kidney cancer. The CDR3 runs from the conserved cysteine through the conserved F or W. D genes are given only for firm matches. Not all rows give a size; the values are once, few, many and, for expanded clones, a class.

>.|TRBJ2-7|.|TRBV28
TGTGCCAGCAGTTTCACCACTCAGTACTACGAGCAGTACTTC
CASSFTTQYYEQYF
>few|TRBJ1-2|.|TRBV2
TGTGCCAGCAGTGAATTATGGTGCACCTTC
CASSELWCTF
>.|TRBJ1-2|TRBD1|TRBV10-2
TGCGCCAGCAGTTCGAACAGGGGATCCCCTCTAAGTGGCTACACCTTC
CASSSNRGSPLSGYTF
>.|TRBJ2-7|TRBD1|TRBV11-2
TGTGCCAGCAGTCTCCGGGACAGGGGAAACTACGAGCAGTACTTC
CASSLRDRGNYEQYF
>.|TRBJ2-7|TRBD2|TRBV14
TGTGCCAGCAGCCAAGGTACTAGCGGCCTCTACGAGCAGTACTTC
CASSQGTSGLYEQYF
>once|TRBJ2-1|TRBD1|TRBV9
TGTGCCAGCAGCGACCGGGACAGCTCCTACAATGAGCAGTTCTTC
CASSDRDSSYNEQFF
>.|TRBJ2-2|.|TRBV7-2
TGTGCCAGCAGCCCGGGACCGCACACCGGGGAGCTGTTTTTT
CASSPGPHTGELFF
>.|TRBJ2-7|TRBD1|TRBV7-9
TGTGCCAGCAGCTTAGCCACAGGGGGTGAGCAGTACTTC
CASSLATGGEQYF
>once|TRBJ2-4|.|TRBV11-2
TGTGCCAGCAGCTTGGGTCGTGGCACTACACACATTCAGTACTTC
CASSLGRGTTHIQYF
>.|TRBJ2-3|.|TRBV10-3
TGTGCCATCAGTGTGGTAGAACTCGGAGATACGCAGTATTTT
CAISVVELGDTQYF
>few|TRBJ2-5|.|TRBV21-1
TGTGCCAGCAGCAAAGGTGGAAAACTAGCGGGAGAGACCCAGTACTTC
CASSKGGKLAGETQYF
>.|TRBJ2-2|.|TRBV21-1
TGTGCCAGCCCGACAGGGCCCCCTTCCCAATTCGCATACACCGGGGAGCTGTTTTTT
CASPTGPPSQFAYTGELFF
>.|TRBJ1-6|.|TRBV2
TGTGCCAGCACGCAGGGAGTAGCACCCCTCCACTTT
CASTQGVAPLHF
>.|TRBJ1-1|.|TRBV28
TGTGCCAGCAGTCCCCGGACCCCGGCCACTGAAGCTTTCTTT
CASSPRTPATEAFF
>.|TRBJ2-1|.|TRBV6-5
TGTGCCAGCAGCCTCTTGCATGCGATGGTCAATGAGCAGTTCTTC
CASSLLHAMVNEQFF
>.|TRBJ2-3|TRBD2|TRBV6-4
TGTGCCAGCAGTGACTCGACTAGCGGGAGCACAGATACGCAGTATTTT
CASSDSTSGSTDTQYF
>once|TRBJ1-1|.|TRBV7-9
TGTGCCAGCAGCACATACGGGGGACTGAACACTGAAGCTTTCTTT
CASSTYGGLNTEAFF
>once|TRBJ1-3|.|TRBV30
TGTGCCTGGAGTCAGGGACCTGGAAACACCATATATTTT
CAWSQGPGNTIYF
>.|TRBJ1-2|.|TRBV28
TGTGCCAGCAGTTTATTTATGGGGGGGGCGGCGGGTAGCTACACCTTC
CASSLFMGGAAGSYTF
>.|TRBJ2-7|.|TRBV6-1
TGTGCCAGCAGTGAGAGAGGCTCTAGCTCCTACGAGCAGTACTTC
CASSERGSSSYEQYF
>.|TRBJ2-7|.|TRBV7-9
TGTGCCAGCAGCTTAATCTACGAGCAGTACTTC
CASSLIYEQYF
>.|TRBJ2-7|.|TRBV11-2
TGTGCCAGCAGCCTCCAAATCGGGGACCCGTACTACGAGCAGTACTTC
CASSLQIGDPYYEQYF
>once|TRBJ1-5|.|TRBV7-8
TGTGCCAGCAGCTTAGGAGGGGGGCCTCAGCCCCAGCATTTT
CASSLGGGPQPQHF